This T cell receptor (beta chain) was captured in a study of beta chain features in type 1 diabetes. Turning to the study itself: Patients did not differ from healthy donors in age, gender or cell yield.

Reverse transcribing all isolated RNA meant expressed TCRB transcripts were sequenced. Clones were read by immunoSEQ multiplex PCR, and TCRdb kept only the in-frame ones, dropping some. Of roughly 300,000 clones in the sample, 12% to 15% were seen once. One heparinised blood draw averaging around 120 mL was given by each donor. Sorting that relied on CD45RO/CCR7/CD25/CD127/CD95/CD27 yielded CD4+ naive, central memory, regulatory and stem cell-like memory cells. V lost 2 bases and J lost 1; bases outside the gene matches: 1. The CDR3 length is 14 residues. CDR1 and CDR2 from the germline V gene are KGHSH and LQKENI.

This clonotype was sampled from a young man in good health. This chain connects TRBV18 to TRBJ2-5, with TRBD1 identical over 7 bases. Sequencing was done on a sample of central memory CD4+ T cells from blood. The CDR3 DNA reads as TGTGCCAGCTCACCAAGACAGGGCCAAGAGACCCAGTACTTC. Protein sequence: CASSPRQGQETQYF.